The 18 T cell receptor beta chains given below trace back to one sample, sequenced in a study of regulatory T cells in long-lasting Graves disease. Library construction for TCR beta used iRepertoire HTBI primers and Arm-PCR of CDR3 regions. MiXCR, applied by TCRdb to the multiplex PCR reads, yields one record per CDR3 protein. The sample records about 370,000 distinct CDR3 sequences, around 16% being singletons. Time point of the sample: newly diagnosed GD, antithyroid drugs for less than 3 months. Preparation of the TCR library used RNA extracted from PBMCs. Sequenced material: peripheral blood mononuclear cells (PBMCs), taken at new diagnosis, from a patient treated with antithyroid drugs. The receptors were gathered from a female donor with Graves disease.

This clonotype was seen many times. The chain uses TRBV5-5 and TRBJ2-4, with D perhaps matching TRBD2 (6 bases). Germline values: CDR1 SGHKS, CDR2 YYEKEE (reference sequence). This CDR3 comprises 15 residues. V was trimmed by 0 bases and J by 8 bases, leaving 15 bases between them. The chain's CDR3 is CASSLVSLREDIQYF. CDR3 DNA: TGTGCCAGCAGCTTGGTCAGCCTAAGGGAGGACATTCAGTACTTC. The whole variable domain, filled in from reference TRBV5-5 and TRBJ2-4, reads DAGVTQSPTHLIKTRGQQVTLRCSPISGHKSVSWYQQVLGQGPQFIFQYYEKEERGRGNFPDRFSARQFPNYSSELNVNALLLGDSALYLCASSLVSLREDIQYFGAGTRLSVL.

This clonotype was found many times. In nucleotides, the CDR3 is TGTGCCAGTGGAGACAGGGATCAGGACACCGGGGAGCTGTTTTTT. Protein product: CASGDRDQDTGELFF. The chain recombines TRBV19 with TRBJ2-2; 7 bases line up with TRBD1. Unmatched junction bases numbered 9, after V lost 8 bases and J lost 3 bases. Germline loops: CDR1 LNHDA, CDR2 SQIVND (reference sequence). The CDR3 runs to 15 residues.

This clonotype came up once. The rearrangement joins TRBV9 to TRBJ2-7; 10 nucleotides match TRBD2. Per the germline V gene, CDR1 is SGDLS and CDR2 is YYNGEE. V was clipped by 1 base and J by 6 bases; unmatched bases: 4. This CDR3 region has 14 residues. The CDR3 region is CASSVRIAGGEQYF. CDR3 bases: TGTGCCAGCAGCGTAAGGATAGCGGGAGGCGAGCAGTACTTC.

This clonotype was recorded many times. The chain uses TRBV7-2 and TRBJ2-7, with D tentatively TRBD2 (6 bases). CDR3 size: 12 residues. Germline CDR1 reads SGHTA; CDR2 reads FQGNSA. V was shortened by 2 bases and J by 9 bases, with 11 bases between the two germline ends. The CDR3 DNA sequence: TGTGCCAGCAGCTTAACCTTAGCGGTGCAGTACTTC. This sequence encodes CASSLTLAVQYF. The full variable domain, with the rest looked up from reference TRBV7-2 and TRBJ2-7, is GAGVSQSPSNKVTEKGKDVELRCDPISGHTALYWYRQSLGQGLEFLIYFQGNSAPDKSGLPSDRFSAERTGGSVSTLTIQRTQQEDSAVYLCASSLTLAVQYFGPGTRLTVT.

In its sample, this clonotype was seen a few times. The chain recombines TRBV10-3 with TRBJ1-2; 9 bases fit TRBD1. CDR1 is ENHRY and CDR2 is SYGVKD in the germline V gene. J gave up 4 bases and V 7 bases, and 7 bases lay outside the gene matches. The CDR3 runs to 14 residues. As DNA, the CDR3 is TGTGCCATCAACCCAACAGGGGGCTCCTATGGCTACACCTTC. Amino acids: CAINPTGGSYGYTF.

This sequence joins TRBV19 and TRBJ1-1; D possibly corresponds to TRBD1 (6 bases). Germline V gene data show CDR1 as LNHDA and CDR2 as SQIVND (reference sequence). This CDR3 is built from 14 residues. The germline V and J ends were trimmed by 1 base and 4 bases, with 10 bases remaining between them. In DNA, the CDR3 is TGTGCCAGTAGTATAGGAGGGGGGTTCACTGAAGCTTTCTTT. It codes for CASSIGGGFTEAFF.

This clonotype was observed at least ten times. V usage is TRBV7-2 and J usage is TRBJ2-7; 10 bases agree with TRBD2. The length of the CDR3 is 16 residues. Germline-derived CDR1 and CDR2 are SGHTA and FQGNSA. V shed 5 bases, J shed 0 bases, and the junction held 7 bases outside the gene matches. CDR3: CASSLHTSGVSYEQYF. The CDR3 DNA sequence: TGTGCCAGCAGCCTCCATACTAGCGGGGTCTCCTACGAGCAGTACTTC.

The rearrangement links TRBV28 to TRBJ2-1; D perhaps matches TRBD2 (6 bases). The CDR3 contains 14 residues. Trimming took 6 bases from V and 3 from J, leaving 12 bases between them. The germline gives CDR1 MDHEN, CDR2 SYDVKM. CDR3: CASSSGTGYNEQFF. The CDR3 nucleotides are TGTGCCAGCAGCTCCGGGACTGGCTACAATGAGCAGTTCTTC.

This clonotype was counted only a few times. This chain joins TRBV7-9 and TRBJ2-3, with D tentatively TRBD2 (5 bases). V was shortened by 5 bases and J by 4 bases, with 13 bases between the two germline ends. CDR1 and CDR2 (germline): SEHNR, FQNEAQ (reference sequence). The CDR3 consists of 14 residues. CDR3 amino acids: CASSLRVNSDTQYF. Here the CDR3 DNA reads TGTGCCAGCAGCCTGAGGGTAAACTCAGATACGCAGTATTTT.

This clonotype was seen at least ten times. The CDR3 bases are TGTGCCAGCAGCTCCCCCCGGGACTACGTCTACGAGCAGTACTTC. As protein: CASSSPRDYVYEQYF. The V and J genes are TRBV7-2 and TRBJ2-7, with 7 bases matching TRBD2. The CDR3 runs to 15 residues. Germline V gene sequence: CDR1 SGHTA, CDR2 FQGNSA. V lost 4 bases and J lost 3; bases outside the gene matches: 9.

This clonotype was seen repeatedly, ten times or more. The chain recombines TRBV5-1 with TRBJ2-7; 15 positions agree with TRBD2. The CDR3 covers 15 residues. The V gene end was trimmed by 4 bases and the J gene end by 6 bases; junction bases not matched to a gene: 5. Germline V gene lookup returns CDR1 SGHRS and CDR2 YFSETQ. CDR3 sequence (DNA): TGCGCCAGCAGCGGGACTAGCGGGAGGAGGGGCGAGCAGTACTTC. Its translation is CASSGTSGRRGEQYF. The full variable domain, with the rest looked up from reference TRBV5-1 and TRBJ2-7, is KAGVTQTPRYLIKTRGQQVTLSCSPISGHRSVSWYQQTPGQGLQFLFEYFSETQRNKGNFPGRFSGRQFSNSRSEMNVSTLELGDSALYLCASSGTSGRRGEQYFGPGTRLTVT.

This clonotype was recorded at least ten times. Here the CDR3 DNA reads TGTGCCAGCAGTGCAGGGGAAGATCAGCCCCAGCATTTT. Its translation is CASSAGEDQPQHF. The gene calls are TRBV2 and TRBJ1-5, with D perhaps TRBD1 (6 bases). The CDR3 is 13 amino acids. Trimming cost V 4 bases and J 5 bases, with 9 bases left between them. CDR1 and CDR2 from the germline V gene are SNHLY and FYNNEI.

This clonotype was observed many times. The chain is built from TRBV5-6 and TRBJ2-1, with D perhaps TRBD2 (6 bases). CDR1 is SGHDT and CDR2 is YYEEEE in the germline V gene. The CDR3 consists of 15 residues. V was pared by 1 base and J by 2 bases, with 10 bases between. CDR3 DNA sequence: TGTGCCAGCAGCTTGCCGGGCGGGGCCTACAATGAGCAGTTCTTC. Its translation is CASSLPGGAYNEQFF.

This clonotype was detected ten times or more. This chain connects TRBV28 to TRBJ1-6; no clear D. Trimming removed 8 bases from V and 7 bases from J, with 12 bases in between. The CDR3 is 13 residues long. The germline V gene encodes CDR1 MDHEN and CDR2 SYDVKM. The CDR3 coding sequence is TGTGCCAGCTTACCTGACTTGAATTCACCCCTCCACTTT. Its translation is CASLPDLNSPLHF.

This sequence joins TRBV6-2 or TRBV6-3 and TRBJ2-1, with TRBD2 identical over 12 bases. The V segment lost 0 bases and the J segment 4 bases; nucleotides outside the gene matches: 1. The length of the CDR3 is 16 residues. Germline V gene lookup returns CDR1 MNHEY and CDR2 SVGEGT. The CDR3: CASSYSGLAGYNEQFF. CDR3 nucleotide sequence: TGTGCCAGCAGTTACTCGGGACTAGCGGGTTACAATGAGCAGTTCTTC.

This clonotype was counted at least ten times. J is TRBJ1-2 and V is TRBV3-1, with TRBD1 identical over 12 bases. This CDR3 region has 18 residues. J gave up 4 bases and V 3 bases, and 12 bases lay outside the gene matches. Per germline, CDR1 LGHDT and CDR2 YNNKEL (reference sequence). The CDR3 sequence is CASSQRDRGPISAYGYTF. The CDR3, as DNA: TGTGCCAGCAGCCAGAGGGACAGGGGGCCCATATCGGCCTATGGCTACACCTTC.

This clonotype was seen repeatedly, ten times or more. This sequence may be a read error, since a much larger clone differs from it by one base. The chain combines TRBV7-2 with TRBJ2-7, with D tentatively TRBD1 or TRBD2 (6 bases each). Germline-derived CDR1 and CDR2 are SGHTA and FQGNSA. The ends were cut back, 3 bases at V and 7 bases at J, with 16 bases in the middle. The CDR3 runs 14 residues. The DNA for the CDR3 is TGTGCCAGCAGCTTCCGGGGGCCACGGGGGGAGCAGTACTTC. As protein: CASSFRGPRGEQYF. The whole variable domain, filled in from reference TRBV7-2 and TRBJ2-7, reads GAGVSQSPSNKVTEKGKDVELRCDPISGHTALYWYRQSLGQGLEFLIYFQGNSAPDKSGLPSDRFSAERTGGSVSTLTIQRTQQEDSAVYLCASSFRGPRGEQYFGPGTRLTVT.

CDR3 sequence: CASSLAYQEMTGELFF. DNA for the CDR3: TGTGCCAGCAGCTTAGCGTACCAGGAAATGACCGGGGAGCTGTTTTTT. The genes are TRBV7-9 and TRBJ2-2, with no clear D. The CDR3 has 16 amino acids. Germline V gives CDR1 SEHNR, CDR2 FQNEAQ (reference sequence). Trimming removed 0 bases at V and 5 bases at J, with 13 bases between.